These 9 T cell receptor beta chains came from one sample sequenced in a study of T cells in Graves' hyperthyroidism and ophthalmopathy. Amplification of TCR beta CDR3 regions used RNA as the template. The study used the HTBI primer set for a first-round RT-PCR of the TCR CDR3. TCRdb reprocessed the multiplex PCR reads with MiXCR, giving one entry per CDR3 protein. This repertoire shows 300,000 to 450,000 distinct CDR3 sequences, 15% to 18% found once; its top ten account for roughly a quarter. The sample was blood. These receptors all stem from a woman under 30 with Graves' hyperthyroidism that later progressed to Graves' ophthalmopathy.

This clonotype was picked up many times. The V gene is TRBV11-2, the J gene TRBJ1-2; 7 bases agree with TRBD1. Germline-derived CDR1 and CDR2 are SGHAT and FQNNGV. The CDR3 is 17 amino acids. The J segment lost 8 bases and the V segment lost 0 bases, leaving 15 bases of the junction unmatched. The CDR3 is CASSLERGRKTLGGYTF. CDR3 nucleotide sequence: TGTGCCAGCAGCTTAGAGAGGGGGCGAAAGACCCTCGGCGGCTACACCTTC.

There are many counts of this clonotype. The chain couples TRBV12-3 or TRBV12-4 to TRBJ2-7; D remains unclear. Trimming took 0 bases from V and 6 from J, leaving 6 bases between them. This CDR3 contains 12 residues. The CDR3 nucleotides are TGTGCCAGCAGTTTAGCTGGGTCCGAGCAGTACTTC. Its translation: CASSLAGSEQYF.

This clonotype was seen many times. V usage is TRBV7-2 and J usage is TRBJ2-7, with D uncertain. Trimming cost V 6 bases and J 6 bases, with 12 bases left between them. The CDR3 is 12 amino acids. The germline V gene has CDR1 SGHTA and CDR2 FQGNSA. The CDR3 protein is CASSTSGGEQYF. DNA for the CDR3: TGTGCCAGCAGTACCTCGGGCGGCGAGCAGTACTTC.

On this clonotype: A read error may explain this, as a much larger clone is one base away. CDR3 protein: CATKKAGGSEKLFF. CDR3 DNA sequence: TGTGCCACCAAAAAGGCAGGAGGAAGTGAAAAACTGTTTTTT. The gene calls are TRBV15 and TRBJ1-4; D ambiguous. The germline gives CDR1 LNHNV, CDR2 YYDKDF (reference sequence). The CDR3 sequence is 14 residues long. V dropped 7 bases and J dropped 7 bases, with 16 bases sitting between them.

This clonotype came up once. This chain links TRBV7-2 with TRBJ2-5; 8 bases are a match to TRBD2. V was clipped by 3 bases and J by 5 bases; unmatched bases: 11. CDR1 is SGHTA, CDR2 FQGNSA, per germline. The CDR3 is 16 amino acids. The CDR3 region is CASSFARSGGGETQYF. As DNA, the CDR3 is TGTGCCAGCAGCTTCGCTCGGAGCGGGGGCGGGGAGACCCAGTACTTC.

The chain is built from TRBV7-2 and TRBJ2-7, with TRBD2 identical over 14 bases. Germline CDR1 and CDR2: SGHTA and FQGNSA. This CDR3 has 17 amino acids. Trimming took 5 bases from V and 1 from J; bases not matched to a gene: 7. CDR3 amino acids: CASSGRLAGGISYEQYF. CDR3 coding DNA: TGTGCCAGCAGCGGAAGACTAGCGGGAGGGATATCCTACGAGCAGTACTTC.

The chain combines TRBV29-1 with TRBJ2-3; no reliable D call. CDR1 and CDR2 (germline): SQVTM, ANQGSEA. This CDR3 contains 11 residues. V shed 3 bases and J shed 4 bases, with 5 bases lying between them. Here the CDR3 reads CSVDEADTQYF. The DNA of the CDR3 is TGCAGCGTTGATGAGGCAGATACGCAGTATTTT.

The chain is built from TRBV2 and TRBJ2-2; D is tentatively TRBD1 or TRBD2 (5 bases each). V was pared by 7 bases and J by 4 bases, with 13 bases between. Germline CDR1 is SNHLY and CDR2 is FYNNEI. The CDR3 extends over 14 amino acids. CDR3 nucleotides: TGTGCCAGCAATTTTGGGGGAAGCACCGGGGAGCTGTTTTTT. Its translation: CASNFGGSTGELFF.

This clonotype was counted many times. This chain uses TRBV27 with TRBJ2-2, with no clear D. Germline CDR1 reads MNHEY; CDR2 reads SMNVEV (reference sequence). V was trimmed by 4 bases and J by 5 bases, leaving 2 bases between them. The CDR3 loop spans 11 amino acids. CDR3 amino acids: CASSWTGELFF. In DNA, the CDR3 is TGTGCCAGCAGTTGGACCGGGGAGCTGTTTTTT.